The next 28 T cell receptor beta chains were all read from a single sample in a study of cytomegalovirus exposure and HLA in healthy donors. Primers for the PCR totalled 60 Vbeta and 13 Jbeta. This table comes from immunoSEQ multiplex PCR, and its TCRdb copy is limited to in-frame clones, with some not included. The table records about 210,000 clones, about 85% of them present only once. Specimen: PBMCs. The receptors come from a woman in her fifties or sixties in good health and CMV-seropositive.

This chain joins TRBV10-2 and TRBJ2-7; D may be TRBD1 (5 bases). The CDR3 covers 13 residues. The germline gives CDR1 WSHSY, CDR2 SAAADI. Trimming shortened V by 6 bases and J by 4 bases, and 13 bases separated the two germline ends. The CDR3 spells CASRDQGWYEQYF. The CDR3 DNA follows: TGCGCCAGCAGGGACCAGGGTTGGTACGAGCAGTACTTC.

The chain has TRBV2 and TRBJ2-3; 7 bases fit TRBD1. J lost 2 bases, V lost 6 bases, and 8 bases had no gene match. From germline, CDR1 is SNHLY and CDR2 FYNNEI. This CDR3 has 15 amino acids. CDR3 sequence (DNA): TGTGCCAGCAGGAGACAGGGTGGGACCACAGATACGCAGTATTTT. The encoded protein is CASRRQGGTTDTQYF.

The chain links TRBV6-6 to TRBJ1-5; no reliable D call. This CDR3 region has 14 residues. The V gene lost 2 bases and the J gene lost 4 bases, with 9 bases spanning the gap. Germline lookup yields CDR1 MNHNY and CDR2 SVGAGI (reference sequence). The CDR3 region has the DNA TGTGCCAGCAGTTACGGCCCGCTGAATCAGCCCCAGCATTTT. Its translation: CASSYGPLNQPQHF.

The chain has TRBV12-5 and TRBJ2-3; 8 bases are shared with TRBD1. V lost 8 bases to trimming and J lost 0 bases; unmatched junction nucleotides: 4. The CDR3 runs to 14 residues. CDR1 and CDR2 from the germline V gene are LGHNT and FRNRAP. CDR3 loop: CASLTGVSTDTQYF. The CDR3 region has the DNA TGTGCTAGTTTGACAGGGGTCAGCACAGATACGCAGTATTTT.

The V gene is TRBV4-3, the J gene TRBJ2-5; 10 bases map to TRBD1. This CDR3 spans 15 amino acids. CDR1 and CDR2 from the germline V gene are LGHNA and YSLEER. V lost 3 bases, J lost 1 base, and 2 bases stayed unmatched. The CDR3 here is CASSHRDRGQETQYF. DNA of the CDR3: TGCGCCAGCAGCCATAGGGACAGGGGCCAAGAGACCCAGTACTTC.

The rearrangement uses TRBV6-5 and TRBJ1-2; D possibly corresponds to TRBD1 (5 bases). The CDR3 runs 12 residues. CDR1 MNHEY and CDR2 SVGAGI come from the germline V gene. Trimming took 5 bases from V and 5 from J, leaving 9 bases between them. The CDR3 sequence is CASSQQDYGYTF. CDR3 in DNA: TGTGCCAGCAGTCAACAGGATTATGGCTACACCTTC.

The rearrangement uses TRBV5-1 and TRBJ1-1; D call uncertain. Trimming left V 1 base short and J 0 bases short, with 10 bases between. The CDR3 is made up of 15 amino acids. CDR1 is SGHRS, CDR2 YFSETQ, per germline. CDR3 DNA sequence: TGCGCCAGCAGCTTGACTATCCACCTGAACACTGAAGCTTTCTTT. It is translated as CASSLTIHLNTEAFF.

The table lists this clone with a count of one. In nucleotides, the CDR3 is TGTGCCAGCAGTTACCCGACCGCGGGGGGGACCGGGGAGCTGTTTTTT. It codes for CASSYPTAGGTGELFF. The chain is built from TRBV6-6 and TRBJ2-2; 9 bases line up with TRBD2. This CDR3 has 16 residues. V gave up 2 bases and J gave up 5 bases; unmatched junction bases: 6. Germline lookup yields CDR1 MNHNY and CDR2 SVGAGI (reference sequence).

V gene TRBV18 combines with J gene TRBJ1-4; D is unclear. The V end was cut by 3 bases, the J end by 6 bases, with 20 bases between. This CDR3 spans 17 amino acids. Germline V lookup: CDR1 KGHSH, CDR2 LQKENI. CDR3: CASSPTTMGFVDEKLFF. CDR3 DNA: TGTGCCAGCTCACCCACGACTATGGGGTTCGTCGATGAAAAACTGTTTTTT.

This clone turned up a few times. This chain uses TRBV4-2 with TRBJ1-3; tentatively, D is TRBD1 (6 bases). The CDR3 is made up of 15 amino acids. Germline-derived CDR1 and CDR2 are LGHNA and YNFKEQ. Trimming pared 4 bases from V and 0 bases from J, leaving 10 bases between. DNA of the CDR3: TGTGCCAGCAGCCGAGAACAGGGCTCTGGAAACACCATATATTTT. Translating it yields CASSREQGSGNTIYF.

The chain combines TRBV28 with TRBJ2-5, with D perhaps TRBD2 (5 bases). This CDR3 has 15 residues. Trimming removed 2 bases at V and 4 bases at J, with 14 bases between. CDR1 is MDHEN and CDR2 is SYDVKM in the germline V gene. CDR3 in DNA: TGTGCCAGCAGTTTAATCAGAAGAGGGCGAGAGACCCAGTACTTC. Translating gives CASSLIRRGRETQYF. The variable domain in full, with the rest retrieved from reference TRBV28 and TRBJ2-5, is DVKVTQSSRYLVKRTGEKVFLECVQDMDHENMFWYRQDPGLGLRLIYFSYDVKMKEKGDIPEGYSVSREKKERFSLILESASTNQTSMYLCASSLIRRGRETQYFGPGTRLLVL.

This chain links TRBV2 with TRBJ2-1; D is unresolved. Trimming stripped 7 bases from V and 7 bases from J, with 11 bases between. The germline V gene encodes CDR1 SNHLY and CDR2 FYNNEI. The CDR3 totals 12 residues. The CDR3 nucleotides are TGTGCCAGCACCCCCCTTCAGAATGAGCAGTTCTTC. It encodes CASTPLQNEQFF.

This clone was seen a few times. The chain employs TRBV4-3 and TRBJ2-2; a weak D match, TRBD2 (6 bases). The V and J ends lost 0 bases and 3 bases respectively, with 17 bases between them. Germline V gene sequence: CDR1 LGHNA, CDR2 YSLEER. This CDR3 region has 18 residues. The CDR3 nucleotides read TGCGCCAGCAGCCAAGATGCCCGAGCGGGTCAACACACCGGGGAGCTGTTTTTT. Its protein product is CASSQDARAGQHTGELFF.

The chain carries TRBV18 and TRBJ2-4, with 9 bases matching TRBD1. This CDR3 region has 17 residues. The germline CDR1 and CDR2 sequences are KGHSH and LQKENI. The V and J ends lost 1 base and 1 base, in that order; junction bases with no gene match: 5. The CDR3 nucleotides read TGTGCCAGCTCACCACGGGGGACAGGGACCGCCAAAAACATTCAGTACTTC. As protein: CASSPRGTGTAKNIQYF.

The rearrangement links TRBV28 to TRBJ2-7; D unclear. The CDR3 extends over 13 amino acids. With 2 bases removed from V and 3 bases from J, the gap between germline ends came to 8 bases. Germline V gene sequence: CDR1 MDHEN, CDR2 SYDVKM. The CDR3 DNA reads TGTGCCAGCAGTTTACTAGTAGACTACGAGCAGTACTTC. As protein: CASSLLVDYEQYF.

J is TRBJ1-1 and V is TRBV7-9; D possibly corresponds to TRBD1 (6 bases). This CDR3 contains 13 residues. Germline V gene sequence: CDR1 SEHNR, CDR2 FQNEAQ (reference sequence). Trimming stripped 1 base from V and 5 bases from J, with 8 bases between. The CDR3 sequence: CASSLETGTEAFF. The CDR3 DNA is TGTGCCAGCAGCTTAGAAACAGGGACTGAAGCTTTCTTT.

The gene calls are TRBV2 and TRBJ1-2; possible D gene TRBD1, 6 bases. Trimming shortened V by 4 bases and J by 3 bases, and 12 bases separated the two germline ends. Germline loops: CDR1 SNHLY, CDR2 FYNNEI. The CDR3 covers 14 residues. CDR3 coding DNA: TGTGCCAGCAGTGTCATCAGGGGCGACTATGGCTACACCTTC. It translates to CASSVIRGDYGYTF. Looking up the rest from reference TRBV2 and TRBJ1-2 gives the full variable domain: EPEVTQTPSHQVTQMGQEVILRCVPISNHLYFYWYRQILGQKVEFLVSFYNNEISEKSEIFDDQFSVERPDGSNFTLKIRSTKLEDSAMYFCASSVIRGDYGYTFGSGTRLTVV.

This clone was detected only a few times. The V and J genes are TRBV7-8 and TRBJ2-5; possible D gene TRBD2, 5 bases. Trimming took off 1 base at V and 7 bases at J, with 10 bases between the two ends. CDR3 length equals 13 residues. Germline loops: CDR1 SGHVS, CDR2 FQNEAQ. The CDR3 sequence: CASSLESRGTQYF. The CDR3 DNA is TGTGCCAGCAGCTTAGAGTCCCGGGGGACCCAGTACTTC.

A few counts support this clone. This chain links TRBV18 with TRBJ1-6, with 7 bases aligning to TRBD1. Germline CDR1 and CDR2: KGHSH and LQKENI. The CDR3 is 14 amino acids. The V gene end was trimmed by 3 bases and the J gene end by 7 bases; junction bases not matched to a gene: 3. CDR3 protein: CASSPADRNSPLHF. CDR3 bases: TGTGCCAGCTCACCTGCGGACAGGAATTCACCCCTCCACTTT.

V and J are TRBV25-1 and TRBJ1-2; 9 positions agree with TRBD1. The V gene's germline CDR1 is MGHDK and CDR2 SYGVNS. V shed 10 bases and J 5 bases; nucleotides not matched to a gene: 8. There are 13 residues in the CDR3. The chain's CDR3 is CAIKGQGGYGYTF. CDR3 DNA: TGTGCCATCAAGGGACAGGGAGGGTATGGCTACACCTTC.

This clone appeared a few times. V is TRBV7-3 and J is TRBJ1-1, with 7 bases identical to TRBD1. J was trimmed by 4 bases and V by 6 bases; bases with no gene match: 11. Germline assignment: CDR1 SGHTA and CDR2 FQGTGA. The CDR3 spans 15 residues. The CDR3: CASSRDRHRGTEAFF. CDR3 nucleotides: TGTGCCAGCAGTAGGGACAGACATCGGGGCACTGAAGCTTTCTTT.

Comments on this clone: A read error may account for a junction end that differs from germline. The rearrangement links TRBV7-2 to TRBJ2-5, with 7 bases that match TRBD1. CDR3 length equals 14 residues. The V gene's germline CDR1 is SGHTA and CDR2 FQGNSA. DNA for the CDR3: TGTGCCAGCAGCACTCAACAGGGGATAGAGACCCGGTACTTC. Translating gives CASSTQQGIETRYF.

The chain couples TRBV4-3 to TRBJ1-5; unclear D gene. The CDR3 is made up of 18 amino acids. Germline V gene lookup returns CDR1 LGHNA and CDR2 YSLEER. The ends were cut back, 1 base at V and 3 bases at J, with 19 bases in the middle. The CDR3 sequence: CASSQAVSREINNQPQHF. CDR3 nucleotides: TGCGCCAGCAGCCAAGCCGTTTCTCGGGAGATAAACAATCAGCCCCAGCATTTT.

V and J are TRBV7-2 and TRBJ2-1; TRBD2 is a possible D gene (5 bases). The CDR3 spans 16 residues. Deletions cut 1 base from V and 1 base from J, with 11 bases between. Germline loops: CDR1 SGHTA, CDR2 FQGNSA. This chain's CDR3 is CASSLVAGASYNEQFF. The CDR3 DNA reads as TGTGCCAGCAGCTTAGTTGCGGGTGCATCCTACAATGAGCAGTTCTTC.

This chain links TRBV27 with TRBJ2-1; TRBD2 might be the D (7 bases). Per germline, CDR1 MNHEY and CDR2 SMNVEV (reference sequence). The CDR3 runs to 17 residues. The V end was cut by 5 bases, the J end by 11 bases, with 28 bases between. The CDR3 loop reads CASSIRTGAGAGAKQFF. CDR3 bases: TGTGCCAGCAGTATAAGGACCGGGGCGGGGGCCGGCGCCAAGCAGTTCTTC.

The rearrangement links TRBV18 to TRBJ2-7; 7 bases line up with TRBD1. Trimming cost V 6 bases and J 3 bases; bases outside gene matches: 14. The germline V gene encodes CDR1 KGHSH and CDR2 LQKENI. The CDR3 covers 16 residues. The CDR3 DNA follows: TGTGCCAGCTCGTACCCGACAGGGCGAACCCTCTACGAGCAGTACTTC. This sequence encodes CASSYPTGRTLYEQYF.

V is TRBV2 and J is TRBJ2-7, with a weak D call TRBD2 (5 bases). CDR1 is SNHLY, CDR2 FYNNEI, per germline. The CDR3 length is 14 residues. The ends were cut back, 7 bases at V and 2 bases at J, with 15 bases in the middle. CDR3 protein: CASTQRAAAYEQYF. CDR3 coding DNA: TGTGCCAGCACCCAGAGGGCGGCTGCCTACGAGCAGTACTTC.

The chain uses TRBV19 and TRBJ1-1; D is unresolved. Trimming cost V 3 bases and J 2 bases, with 10 bases left between them. In germline, CDR1 is LNHDA, CDR2 SQIVND (reference sequence). The CDR3 is 14 residues long. CDR3 DNA sequence: TGTGCCAGTAGTATGGCCCCAGGCAACACTGAAGCTTTCTTT. Translating it yields CASSMAPGNTEAFF.